The rows below give T cell receptor beta chains drawn from one sample of a study of regulatory T cells in long-lasting Graves disease. MiXCR, run by TCRdb on the multiplex PCR reads, gives a single entry per CDR3 protein. This table holds fewer than 600,000 distinct CDR3 sequences, less than 25% found once. This specimen was peripheral blood mononuclear cells (PBMCs), taken when the disease was refractory, from a patient treated with antithyroid drugs. These receptors all stem from a female donor with Graves disease. The CDR3 runs from the conserved cysteine through the conserved F or W. D genes are given only for firm matches. Part of the rows lack a size; the others show once, few, many or a class for expanded clones.

TRBJ2-7 | TRBD2 | TRBV20-1 | many | TGCAGTGCTAACCTCTATCGGGACTACCTGAGGCAGTACTTC | CSANLYRDYLRQYF
TRBJ1-1 | - | TRBV19 | - | TGTGCCAGTATTAGAGTTCGGGCCATGAACACTGAAGCTTTCTTT | CASIRVRAMNTEAFF
TRBJ2-3 | TRBD2 | TRBV28 | few | TGTGCCAGCAGCCCCGGGGGGGTGCAAGATACGCAGTATTTT | CASSPGGVQDTQYF
TRBJ2-7 | TRBD1 | TRBV18 | - | TGTGTCAGCTCAAAACAGTGGACAGGCCCCTACGAGCAGTACTTC | CVSSKQWTGPYEQYF
TRBJ1-2 | - | TRBV30 | - | TGTGCCTGGAGGACCCCAGGAGGAGGGGAGGACTATGGCTACACCTTC | CAWRTPGGGEDYGYTF
TRBJ2-5 | - | TRBV20-1 | few | TGCAGTGCCACGAGGGTAGTGTTGGAGACCCAGTACTTC | CSATRVVLETQYF
TRBJ2-2 | - | TRBV12-3/TRBV12-4 | once | TGTGCCAGCAACGGGCTCTGGGCCGGGGAGCAGTTTTTT | CASNGLWAGEQFF
TRBJ2-3 | - | TRBV7-2 | - | TGTGCCAGCAGCTTAGCATCAGGGTCGAGCACAGATACGCAGTATTTT | CASSLASGSSTDTQYF
TRBJ1-1 | TRBD1 | TRBV29-1 | many | TGCAGCGTTGCCCGACAGGGGTTCGGGAACACTGAAGCTTTCTTT | CSVARQGFGNTEAFF
TRBJ1-4 | - | TRBV19 | - | TGTGCCAGTAGTGTGGCTGAAAAACTGTTTTTT | CASSVAEKLFF
TRBJ2-5 | TRBD2 | TRBV12-5 | many | TGTGCTAGTGCGGTCCATAGCGGGATGGAGACCCAGTACTTC | CASAVHSGMETQYF
TRBJ1-1 | - | TRBV28 | - | TGTGCCAGCAGTTCAGGGTCTTTGACTGGAGCTTTCTTT | CASSSGSLTGAFF
TRBJ1-1 | TRBD1 | TRBV28 | many | TGTGCCAGCACTCCCGACACGTGGGGGACAGGGTTAACTGAAGCTTTCTTT | CASTPDTWGTGLTEAFF
TRBJ2-7 | - | TRBV12-3/TRBV12-4 | many | TGTGCCAGCGGGATGACGGGAGTAAACGAGCAGTACTTC | CASGMTGVNEQYF
TRBJ2-7 | - | TRBV7-8 | many | TGTGCCAGCAACTTGTGGGAAGGCGAGCAGTACTTC | CASNLWEGEQYF
TRBJ1-2 | - | TRBV2 | many | TGTGCCAGCAGTAGTCTCTCTGGACAGCTGGATGGCTACACCTTC | CASSSLSGQLDGYTF
TRBJ1-6 | - | TRBV3-1 | many | TGTGCCAGCAGCCAAGTAACGGAATCACCCCTCCACTTT | CASSQVTESPLHF
TRBJ2-5 | - | TRBV20-1 | - | TGCAGTGCCTACCCGGGAGAAGAGACCCAGTACTTC | CSAYPGEETQYF
TRBJ2-7 | TRBD1 | TRBV28 | many | TGTGCCAGCAGTTTCAGCCTGGACAGGGGGCTTCGCGAGCAGTACTTC | CASSFSLDRGLREQYF
TRBJ1-5 | - | TRBV19 | few | TGTGCCAGTAGTATCCTACAGGGATATAGCAATCAGCCCCAGCATTTT | CASSILQGYSNQPQHF
TRBJ2-2 | TRBD1 | TRBV3-1 | - | TGTGCCAGCAGCCGACAGGGGGCAATTTGGGAGCTGTTTTTT | CASSRQGAIWELFF
TRBJ1-5 | - | TRBV6-2/TRBV6-3 | - | TGTGCCAGCAGTGTCTCTATTGGACAGCCCCAGCATTTT | CASSVSIGQPQHF
TRBJ2-2 | - | TRBV11-2 | - | TGTGCCAGCAGAGCCCCCGGGGAGCTGTTTTTT | CASRAPGELFF
TRBJ1-5 | - | TRBV28 | many | TGTGCCAGCAGTTTCCAGGGGTTTGGCAATCAGCCCCAGCATTTT | CASSFQGFGNQPQHF
TRBJ2-3 | TRBD2 | TRBV11-2 | few | TGTGCCAGCAGCCGACTAGCGGGAGAAAGAACAGATACGCAGTATTTT | CASSRLAGERTDTQYF
TRBJ1-5 | - | TRBV2 | - | TGCGCCAGCAGCCAAGATCTAGGGCGGTATAGCAATCAGCCCCAGCATTTT | CASSQDLGRYSNQPQHF
TRBJ1-2 | - | TRBV5-1 | - | TGCGCCAGCAGCCTCGGACAGAACCCGGCGTCATACTATGGCTACACCTTC | CASSLGQNPASYYGYTF
TRBJ1-1 | - | TRBV6-2/TRBV6-3 | - | TGTGCCAGCAGTTACTCTGGGACCCCGGACACTGAAGCTTTCTTT | CASSYSGTPDTEAFF
TRBJ2-1 | TRBD1 | TRBV6-1 | many | TGTGCCAGCAGTGTCTCGGGACAGGGGGCAAATGAGCAGTTCTTC | CASSVSGQGANEQFF
TRBJ1-1 | - | TRBV28 | many | TGTGCCAGCAGTATAAACAACATGGAAGCTTTCTTT | CASSINNMEAFF
TRBJ1-2 | - | TRBV20-1 | - | TGCAGTGCTAGTCAGCAGGGCCACTATGGCTACACCTTC | CSASQQGHYGYTF
TRBJ1-2 | - | TRBV4-1 | - | TGCGCCAGCAGCCAAGATGGTAGTAGCTATGGCTACACCTTC | CASSQDGSSYGYTF
TRBJ1-1 | - | TRBV5-4 | few | TGTGCCAGCAGCTTGGACGCAGGGGTGATGGGCGAAGCTTTCTTT | CASSLDAGVMGEAFF
TRBJ2-6 | - | TRBV20-1 | - | TGCAGTGCTAGACTAGCTGGGGCCAACGTCCTGACTTTC | CSARLAGANVLTF
TRBJ2-2 | TRBD2 | TRBV7-6 | - | TGTGCCAGCAGCTCCTATTACCGGACCCTAGCGGGGATCACCGGGGAGCTGTTTTTT | CASSSYYRTLAGITGELFF
TRBJ2-7 | TRBD1 | TRBV28 | many | TGTGCCAGCATCCTGGGAGGACAGGGCTCCAGCTCCTACGAGCAGTACTTC | CASILGGQGSSSYEQYF
TRBJ1-1 | - | TRBV19 | few | TGTGCCAGTACGCGGAAGAACACTGAAGCTTTCTTT | CASTRKNTEAFF
TRBJ1-5 | - | TRBV6-2/TRBV6-3 | - | TGCGGGCGATCCCCTGGAAATCAGCCCCAGCATTTT | CGRSPGNQPQHF
TRBJ1-1 | - | TRBV4-3 | - | TGCGCCAGCAGCCAAGGGGCTAGGGGTAACACTGAAGCTTTCTTT | CASSQGARGNTEAFF
TRBJ1-2 | - | TRBV6-2/TRBV6-3 | - | TGTGCCAGCAGTTACTTCCCAGTCTTTCTCGGCTACACCTTC | CASSYFPVFLGYTF
TRBJ1-1 | - | TRBV7-2 | many | TGTGCCAGCAGCCTATGGACGGCCAGAGGAGCTTTCTTT | CASSLWTARGAFF
TRBJ2-7 | - | TRBV7-3 | - | TGTGCCAGCAGCCTCCTAGGGGCCACCCGGGCCGAGCAGTACTTC | CASSLLGATRAEQYF
TRBJ1-3 | - | TRBV20-1 | few | TGCAGTGCCTACCCCCTCCTCGGAGGGAGCTCTGGAAACACCATATATTTT | CSAYPLLGGSSGNTIYF
TRBJ2-7 | - | TRBV14 | - | TGTGCCAGCAGCCAAACCCGGAGACATTCCTACGAGCAGTACTTC | CASSQTRRHSYEQYF
TRBJ1-2 | - | TRBV3-1 | - | TGTGCCAGCAGCCCGGACTCGGTATCGGGCTACACCTTC | CASSPDSVSGYTF
TRBJ1-1 | - | TRBV13 | few | TGTGCCAGCAGCTTACAACGGGCTGAAGCTTTCTTT | CASSLQRAEAFF
TRBJ1-1 | TRBD1 | TRBV11-3 | many | TGTGCCAGCAGCCCTGCGACAGGGGGGCTTGAAGCTTTCTTT | CASSPATGGLEAFF
TRBJ1-2 | TRBD1 | TRBV6-1 | few | TGTGCCAGCAAAGGACAGGGAACTTTCTTCTATGGCTACACCTTC | CASKGQGTFFYGYTF
TRBJ1-1 | - | TRBV9 | few | TGTGCCAGCAGCCCTTGGGAGGGGCCCGGAGGGACTGAAGCTTTCTTT | CASSPWEGPGGTEAFF
TRBJ1-5 | - | TRBV20-1 | - | TGCAGTGCTAGCTCCAACCCCTATAGCAATCAGCCCCAGCATTTT | CSASSNPYSNQPQHF
TRBJ2-5 | TRBD2 | TRBV7-3 | - | TGTGCCAGCAGCCCCCCGGGACTATCTCACCAAGAGACCCAGTACTTC | CASSPPGLSHQETQYF
TRBJ2-5 | - | TRBV6-5 | few | TGTGCCAGCAGTTACACCCCTGAGGCTCAAGAGACCCAGTACTTC | CASSYTPEAQETQYF
TRBJ2-5 | - | TRBV4-3 | few | TGCGCCAGCAGCCAAGACAGGGCCCAAGAGACCCAGTACTTC | CASSQDRAQETQYF